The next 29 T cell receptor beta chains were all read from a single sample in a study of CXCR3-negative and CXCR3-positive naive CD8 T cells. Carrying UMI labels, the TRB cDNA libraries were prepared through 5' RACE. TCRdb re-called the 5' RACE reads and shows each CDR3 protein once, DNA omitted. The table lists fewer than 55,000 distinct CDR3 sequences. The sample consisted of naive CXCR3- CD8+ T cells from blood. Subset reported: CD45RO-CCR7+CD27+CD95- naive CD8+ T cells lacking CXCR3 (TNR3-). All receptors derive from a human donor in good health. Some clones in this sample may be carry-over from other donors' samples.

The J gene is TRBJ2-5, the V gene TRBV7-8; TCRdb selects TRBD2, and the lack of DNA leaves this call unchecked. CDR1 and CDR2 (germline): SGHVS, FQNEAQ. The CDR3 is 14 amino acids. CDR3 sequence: CASSPPVRGETQYF.

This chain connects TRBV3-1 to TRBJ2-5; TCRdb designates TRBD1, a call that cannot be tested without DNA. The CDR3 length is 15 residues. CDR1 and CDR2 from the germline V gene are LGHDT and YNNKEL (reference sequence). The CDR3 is CASSQDWDSTETQYF.

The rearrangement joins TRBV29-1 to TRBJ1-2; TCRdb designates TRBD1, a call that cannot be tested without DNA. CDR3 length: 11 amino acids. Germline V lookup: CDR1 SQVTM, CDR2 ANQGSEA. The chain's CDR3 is CSVFQGDGYTF.

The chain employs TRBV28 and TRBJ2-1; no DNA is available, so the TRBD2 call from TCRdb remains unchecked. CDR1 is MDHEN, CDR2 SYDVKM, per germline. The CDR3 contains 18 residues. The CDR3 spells CASRDLAGGAISYNEQFF.

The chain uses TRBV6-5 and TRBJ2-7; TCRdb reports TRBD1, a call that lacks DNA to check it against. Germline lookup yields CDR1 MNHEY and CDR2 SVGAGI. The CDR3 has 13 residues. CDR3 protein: CASSYLDRDEQYF.

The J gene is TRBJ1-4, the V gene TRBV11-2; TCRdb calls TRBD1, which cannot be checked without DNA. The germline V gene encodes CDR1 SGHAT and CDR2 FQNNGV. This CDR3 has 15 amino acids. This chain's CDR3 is CASSAGQLYNEKLFF.

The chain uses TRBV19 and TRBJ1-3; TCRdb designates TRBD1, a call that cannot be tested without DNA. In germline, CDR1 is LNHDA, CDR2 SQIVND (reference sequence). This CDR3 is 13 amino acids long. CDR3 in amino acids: CASLGPSGNTIYF.

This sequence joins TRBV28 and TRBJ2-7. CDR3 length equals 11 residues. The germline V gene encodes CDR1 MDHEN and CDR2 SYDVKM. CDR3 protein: CASGEPYEQYF.

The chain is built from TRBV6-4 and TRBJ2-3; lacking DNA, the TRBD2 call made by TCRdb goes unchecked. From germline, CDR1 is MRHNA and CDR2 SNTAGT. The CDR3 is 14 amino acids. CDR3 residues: CASSELAGADTQYF.

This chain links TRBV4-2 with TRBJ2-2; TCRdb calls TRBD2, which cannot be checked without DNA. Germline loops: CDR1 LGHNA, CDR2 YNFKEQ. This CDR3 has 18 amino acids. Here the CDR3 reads CASSQGPGLDDSGGELFF.

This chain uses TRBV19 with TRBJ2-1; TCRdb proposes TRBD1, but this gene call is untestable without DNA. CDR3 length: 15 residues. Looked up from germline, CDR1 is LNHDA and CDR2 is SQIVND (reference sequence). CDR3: CASRAGTGSGYEQFF.

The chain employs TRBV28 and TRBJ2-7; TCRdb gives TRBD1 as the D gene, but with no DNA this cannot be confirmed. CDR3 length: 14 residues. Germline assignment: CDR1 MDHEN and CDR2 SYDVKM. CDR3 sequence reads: CASSQTGSSYEQYF.

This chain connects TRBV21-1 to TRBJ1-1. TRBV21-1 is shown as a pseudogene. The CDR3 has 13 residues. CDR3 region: CASTQGGTTLAFF.

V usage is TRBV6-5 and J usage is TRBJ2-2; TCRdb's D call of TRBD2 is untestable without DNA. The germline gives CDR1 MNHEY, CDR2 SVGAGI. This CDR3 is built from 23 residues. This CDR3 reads CASSYTPYSSGGGADKHTGELFF.

The CDR3 region is CASSRDGRNEQFF. The chain combines TRBV7-6 with TRBJ2-1; TCRdb's D call of TRBD2 is untestable without DNA. The CDR3 runs 13 residues. Germline-derived CDR1 and CDR2 are SGHVS and FNYEAQ.

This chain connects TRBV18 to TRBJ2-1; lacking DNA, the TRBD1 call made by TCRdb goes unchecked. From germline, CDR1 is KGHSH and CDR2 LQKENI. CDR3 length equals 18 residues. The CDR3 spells CASSPLPTGALAYNEQFF.

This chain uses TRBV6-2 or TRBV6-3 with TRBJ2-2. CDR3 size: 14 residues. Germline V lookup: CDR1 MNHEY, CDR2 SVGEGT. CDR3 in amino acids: CASSYERFTGELFF.

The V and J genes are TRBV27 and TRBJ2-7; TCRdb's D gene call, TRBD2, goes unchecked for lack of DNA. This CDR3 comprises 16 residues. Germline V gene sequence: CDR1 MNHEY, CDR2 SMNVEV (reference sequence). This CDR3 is CASSQLGLAASYEQYF.

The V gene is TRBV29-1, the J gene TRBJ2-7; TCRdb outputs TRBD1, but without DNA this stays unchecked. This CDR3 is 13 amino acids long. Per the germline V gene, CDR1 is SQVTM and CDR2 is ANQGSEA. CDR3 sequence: CSVRTGGIYEQYF.

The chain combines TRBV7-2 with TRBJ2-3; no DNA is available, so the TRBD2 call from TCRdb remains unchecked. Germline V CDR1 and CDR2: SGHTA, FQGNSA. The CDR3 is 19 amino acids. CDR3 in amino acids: CASSLLPGLDGGPTDTQYF.

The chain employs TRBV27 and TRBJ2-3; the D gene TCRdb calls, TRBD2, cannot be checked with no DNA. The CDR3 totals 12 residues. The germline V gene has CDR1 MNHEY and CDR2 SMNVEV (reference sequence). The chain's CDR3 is CASSPTPFTQYF.

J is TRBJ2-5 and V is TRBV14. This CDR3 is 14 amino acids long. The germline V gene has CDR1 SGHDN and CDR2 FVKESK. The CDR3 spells CASSQVHVLETQYF.

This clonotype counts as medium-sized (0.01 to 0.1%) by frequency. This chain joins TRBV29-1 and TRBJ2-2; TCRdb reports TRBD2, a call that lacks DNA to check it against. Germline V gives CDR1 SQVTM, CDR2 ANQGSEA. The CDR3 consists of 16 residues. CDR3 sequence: CSVTSGSRTNTGELFF.

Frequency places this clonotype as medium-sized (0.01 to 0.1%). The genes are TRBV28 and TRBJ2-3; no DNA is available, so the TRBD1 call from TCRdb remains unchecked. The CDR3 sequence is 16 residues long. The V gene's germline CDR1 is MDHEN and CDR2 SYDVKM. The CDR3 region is CASTPRSPWGTDTQYF.

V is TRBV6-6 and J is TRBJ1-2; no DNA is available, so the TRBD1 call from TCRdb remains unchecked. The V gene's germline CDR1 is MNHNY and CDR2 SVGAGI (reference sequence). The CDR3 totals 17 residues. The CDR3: CASCYSLSDRDYEGYTF.

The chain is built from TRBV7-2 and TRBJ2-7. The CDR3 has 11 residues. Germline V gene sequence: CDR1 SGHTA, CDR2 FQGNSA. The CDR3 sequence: CASTFGYEQYF.

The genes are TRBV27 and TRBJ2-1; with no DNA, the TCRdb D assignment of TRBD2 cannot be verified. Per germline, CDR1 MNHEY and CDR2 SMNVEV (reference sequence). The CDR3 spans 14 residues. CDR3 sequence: CASSAGGYYNEQFF.

The chain's CDR3 is CASEGQGHTGELFF. The V gene is TRBV6-1, the J gene TRBJ2-2; there is no DNA to check the TCRdb D call of TRBD1. The CDR3 loop spans 14 amino acids. The germline gives CDR1 MNHNS, CDR2 SASEGT.

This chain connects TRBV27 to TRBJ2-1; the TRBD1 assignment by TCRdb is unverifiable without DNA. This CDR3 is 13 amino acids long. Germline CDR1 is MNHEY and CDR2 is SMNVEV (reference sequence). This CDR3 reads CASSLSGGNEQFF.